The 12 T cell receptor beta chains reported below all come from one sample, sequenced in a study of vaccination effects on CD4 cells after COVID-19. Peptide-pool stimulation followed by sequencing identified expanded antigen-specific CD4+ clonotypes in the ViraFEST assay. After around ten days in culture, the CD4+ T cells were isolated. Vaccine administered to participants consisted of two doses of either BNT162b2 or mRNA-1273. Their cognate antigens are unknown. The repertoire was sequenced with immunoSEQ multiplex PCR; TCRdb's copy has only in-frame clones and lacks some. The top ten hold under 6.5% of the sample, which has some 30,000 clones, approximately 79% seen once. Sequences were derived from CD4+ T cells from PBMCs cultured with SARS-CoV-2 spike peptides, sampled after COVID-19 vaccination. Receptors originate from a human donor who received a COVID-19 vaccine. Some clones in this sample may be carry-over from other donors' samples.

This chain joins TRBV7-2 and TRBJ1-5, with D possibly matching TRBD1 (5 bases). The CDR3 has 14 amino acids. Looked up from germline, CDR1 is SGHTA and CDR2 is FQGNSA. V was trimmed by 2 bases and J by 3 bases, leaving 8 bases between them. DNA for the CDR3: TGTGCCAGCAGCTTACTAGGGGTCAATCAGCCCCAGCATTTT. Its protein product is CASSLLGVNQPQHF.

The V call is TRBV2, the J call TRBJ1-5; D remains unclear. Trimming left V 2 bases short and J 0 bases short, with 8 bases between. CDR3 length: 15 residues. Germline loops: CDR1 SNHLY, CDR2 FYNNEI. CDR3 residues: CASSERVTSNQPQHF. The CDR3, as DNA: TGTGCCAGCAGTGAACGGGTGACTAGCAATCAGCCCCAGCATTTT.

Only a few counts were recorded for this clone. The J gene is TRBJ1-6, the V gene TRBV9, with TRBD1 identical over 10 bases. Germline trimming cut 4 bases from V and 7 bases from J; bases unmatched to any gene: 5. This CDR3 has 15 residues. CDR1 SGDLS and CDR2 YYNGEE come from the germline V gene. As DNA, the CDR3 is TGTGCCAGCAGCTGGGGGACAGGGGAAAATTCACCCCTCCACTTT. Translated, it gives CASSWGTGENSPLHF.

The rearrangement links TRBV23-1 to TRBJ2-7, with D possibly TRBD2 on 5 matching bases. TRBV23-1 is known as an ORF, though its function is uncertain. Trimming shortened V by 1 base and J by 0 bases, and 13 bases separated the two germline ends. This CDR3 region has 16 residues. The CDR3 nucleotides are TGCGCCAGCAGTCAATTTCGGGAACACTACTCCTACGAGCAGTACGTC. Its translation: CASSQFREHYSYEQYV.

The chain links TRBV7-2 to TRBJ2-1; 7 nucleotides agree with TRBD2. This CDR3 contains 16 residues. CDR1 and CDR2 from the germline V gene are SGHTA and FQGNSA. V shed 0 bases and J 4 bases; nucleotides not matched to a gene: 6. CDR3 DNA: TGTGCCAGCAGCTTAGCCAGCGGGGAGATGTACAATGAGCAGTTCTTC. This gives the protein CASSLASGEMYNEQFF.

In this sample, this clone is medium-sized. V is TRBV30 and J is TRBJ1-4; D gene unclear. This CDR3 comprises 14 residues. Germline values: CDR1 GTSNPN, CDR2 SVGIG (reference sequence). V was clipped by 1 base and J by 8 bases, with 14 bases between them. This CDR3 is CAWSASGPYEKLFF. The CDR3 DNA is TGTGCCTGGAGTGCGTCAGGTCCGTACGAAAAACTGTTTTTT.

This chain links TRBV25-1 with TRBJ1-5; D possibly corresponds to TRBD1 (6 bases). From germline, CDR1 is MGHDK and CDR2 SYGVNS. This CDR3 is built from 16 residues. Trimming shortened V by 3 bases and J by 5 bases, and 17 bases separated the two germline ends. The CDR3 DNA reads as TGTGCCAGCAGTGACGGACAGTCGGCCTTCGATCAGCCCCAGCATTTT. Translation gives CASSDGQSAFDQPQHF.

V usage is TRBV5-6 and J usage is TRBJ1-6; 10 nucleotides line up with TRBD1. This CDR3 has 18 residues. Germline V lookup: CDR1 SGHDT, CDR2 YYEEEE. V lost 0 bases, J lost 10 bases, and 13 bases stayed unmatched. The CDR3: CASSLGWDRGVRGSPLHF. CDR3 in DNA: TGTGCCAGCAGCTTGGGGTGGGACAGGGGCGTTAGGGGATCACCCCTCCACTTT.

The rearrangement uses TRBV7-2 and TRBJ1-5; maybe TRBD1 (5 bases). Germline V gene sequence: CDR1 SGHTA, CDR2 FQGNSA. This CDR3 comprises 14 residues. V lost 5 bases and J lost 2, with 10 bases in between. In nucleotides, the CDR3 is TGTGCCAGCAGCGCGGACAAAGGCAATCAGCCCCAGCATTTT. It specifies CASSADKGNQPQHF.

V usage is TRBV6-5 and J usage is TRBJ2-7, with 8 bases identical to TRBD1. V lost 6 bases to trimming and J lost 3 bases; unmatched junction nucleotides: 10. CDR3 length: 15 residues. The germline CDR1 and CDR2 sequences are MNHEY and SVGAGI. CDR3 loop: CASRRTTTGVYEQYV. CDR3 bases: TGTGCCAGCAGACGAACGACGACAGGGGTCTACGAGCAGTACGTC.

V and J are TRBV5-1 and TRBJ2-6; tentatively, D is TRBD2 (6 bases). The V gene lost 4 bases and the J gene lost 4 bases, with 18 bases spanning the gap. CDR3 length equals 17 residues. The germline gives CDR1 SGHRS, CDR2 YFSETQ. The CDR3 here is CASSTGTLYNGANVLTF. CDR3 sequence (DNA): TGCGCCAGCAGCACCGGGACTTTATACAACGGGGCCAACGTCCTGACTTTC.

The count of this clone is one. V usage is TRBV5-1 and J usage is TRBJ2-6; TRBD1 matches 7 bases. The CDR3 extends over 17 amino acids. Trimming at V came to 0 bases and at J to 0 bases, leaving 3 bases not matched to a gene. The germline V gene encodes CDR1 SGHRS and CDR2 YFSETQ. As DNA, the CDR3 is TGCGCCAGCAGCTTGGCAGGGGGTGCCTCTGGGGCCAACGTCCTGACTTTC. The encoded protein is CASSLAGGASGANVLTF.